The present TCR beta chain was sequenced within a study of post-analysis software for immune sequencing data. Whole-study context: The disease courses spanned relapsing-remitting, secondary progressive and progressive-relapsing forms of multiple sclerosis. Study results and caveats: Roughly 5 TRBV segments occurring more often in patients than controls included TRBV5-6, TRBV5-1 and TRBV20-1.

Note on this clonotype: Its antigen is unidentified.

V was shortened by 0 bases and J by 6 bases, with 4 bases between the two germline ends. The CDR3 extends over 12 amino acids. Germline V gives CDR1 LNHNV, CDR2 YYDKDF (reference sequence). The library was made from cDNA and included unique molecular identifiers. Starting from roughly 1 to 10 million T cells, the study yielded roughly 0.5 million cDNA molecules. Each CDR3 protein is one row after TCRdb ran MiXCR on the PCR reads. Of over 700,000 distinct CDR3 sequences listed, 25% to 30% are singletons. The sample consisted of blood. The TCR was taken from a girl between 5 and 17 years old with multiple sclerosis. The gene calls are TRBV15 and TRBJ2-3; D is undetermined. The CDR3 DNA sequence: TGTGCCACCAGCAGAGAGTGGGATACGCAGTATTTT. Translated, it gives CATSREWDTQYF.